This paragraph covers one TCR beta chain sequence. TCRdb's table, derived via immunoSEQ multiplex PCR, lists solely in-frame clones and lacks some. The data show some 170,000 clones, about 79% seen once. In germline, CDR1 is SGHAT, CDR2 FQDESV (reference sequence). CDR3 length equals 14 residues. Between the trimmed V and J ends, which lost 2 bases and 0 bases, there was a span of 7 bases. This specimen comes from a study of blood T cell repertoires in COVID-19. V gene TRBV11-1 combines with J gene TRBJ1-1; maybe TRBD1 (5 bases). The sequence came from a man aged 45-65 years who had recovered from COVID-19. Source material: PBMCs or T cells enriched from blood (not recorded which). Here the CDR3 reads CASSLTQVNTEAFF. The CDR3 nucleotides are TGTGCCAGCAGCTTAACACAGGTGAACACTGAAGCTTTCTTT.